A single sample is the source of the 20 T cell receptor beta chains below, sequenced in a study of shared clonotypes between healthy human individuals. Produced via immunoSEQ multiplex PCR; TCRdb's table is partial and in-frame only. The sample records some 1.5 million clones, around 98% being singletons. The sequencing sample was made of naive CD4+ T cells sorted from blood. Subset noted: CD45RA+ positively selected. The receptors derive from a man aged 25-45 years in good health.

Only one count was recorded for this clone. The gene calls are TRBV11-2 and TRBJ2-1, with TRBD2 matching over 11 bases. With 5 bases clipped from V and 0 bases from J, the junction kept 6 bases outside the gene matches. In germline, CDR1 is SGHAT, CDR2 FQNNGV. The CDR3 runs 17 residues. CDR3 loop: CASSPFTSGSSYNEQFF. CDR3 DNA: TGTGCCAGCAGCCCTTTTACTAGCGGGAGCTCCTACAATGAGCAGTTCTTC. Supplemented by reference TRBV11-2 and TRBJ2-1, the full variable domain reads EAGVAQSPRYKIIEKRQSVAFWCNPISGHATLYWYQQILGQGPKLLIQFQNNGVVDDSQLPKDRFSAERLKGVDSTLKIQPAKLEDSAVYLCASSPFTSGSSYNEQFFGPGTRLTVL.

The chain recombines TRBV27 with TRBJ2-2; D remains ambiguous. The CDR3 is 17 residues long. Trimming cost V 4 bases and J 3 bases, with 18 bases left between them. Germline loops: CDR1 MNHEY, CDR2 SMNVEV (reference sequence). This CDR3 is CASSSTSRLPHTGELFF. The DNA of the CDR3 is TGTGCCAGCAGTTCTACCTCAAGACTGCCCCACACCGGGGAGCTGTTTTTT.

The chain couples TRBV4-3 to TRBJ2-3, with 12 bases identical to TRBD2. The V and J ends lost 1 base and 9 bases, in that order; junction bases with no gene match: 11. Germline CDR1 LGHNA, CDR2 YSLEER. This CDR3 has 17 amino acids. The CDR3 loop is CASSQGLAGGNHMTQYF. The CDR3 DNA sequence: TGCGCCAGCAGCCAAGGGCTAGCGGGAGGGAACCACATGACGCAGTATTTT.

In its sample, this clone was seen once. This sequence joins TRBV7-9 and TRBJ2-7; possibly TRBD2 for D (5 bases). Germline CDR1 is SEHNR and CDR2 is FQNEAQ (reference sequence). V lost 2 bases, J lost 2 bases, and 13 bases lay in between. The CDR3 is made up of 15 amino acids. CDR3 region: CASSLTSGVPYEQYF. The CDR3 region has the DNA TGTGCCAGCAGCTTAACGAGCGGAGTCCCCTACGAGCAGTACTTC.

The chain uses TRBV7-2 and TRBJ2-2; no definite D call. The CDR3 covers 13 residues. Germline assignment: CDR1 SGHTA and CDR2 FQGNSA. V lost 1 base, J lost 6 bases, and 6 bases lay in between. The CDR3 DNA sequence: TGTGCCAGCAGCTTAGAGGGCTCCGGGGAGCTGTTTTTT. It translates to CASSLEGSGELFF.

The rearrangement links TRBV5-6 to TRBJ2-7; D not certain. CDR1 is SGHDT, CDR2 YYEEEE, per germline. V was trimmed by 1 base and J by 2 bases, leaving 7 bases between them. This CDR3 contains 13 residues. The CDR3 sequence is CASSLTVPYEQYF. The CDR3 DNA reads as TGTGCCAGCAGCTTGACTGTCCCCTACGAGCAGTACTTC.

The V and J genes are TRBV2 and TRBJ1-3, with D unresolved. The length of the CDR3 is 17 residues. Trimming left V 4 bases short and J 0 bases short, with 16 bases between. Germline V gives CDR1 SNHLY, CDR2 FYNNEI. The CDR3 sequence: CASSGSGSQISGNTIYF. The CDR3 region has the DNA TGTGCCAGCAGTGGGTCGGGCAGCCAAATCTCTGGAAACACCATATATTTT.

V is TRBV2 and J is TRBJ2-1; D might be TRBD1 or TRBD2, each matching 5 bases. Germline V CDR1 and CDR2: SNHLY, FYNNEI. The CDR3 has 14 amino acids. Trimming stripped 6 bases from V and 4 bases from J, with 13 bases between. CDR3 sequence: CASSDSGRYNEQFF. In nucleotides, the CDR3 is TGTGCCAGCAGCGACTCGGGGCGTTACAATGAGCAGTTCTTC. The entire variable domain, with the rest obtained from reference TRBV2 and TRBJ2-1, is as follows: EPEVTQTPSHQVTQMGQEVILRCVPISNHLYFYWYRQILGQKVEFLVSFYNNEISEKSEIFDDQFSVERPDGSNFTLKIRSTKLEDSAMYFCASSDSGRYNEQFFGPGTRLTVL.

This clone was seen a single time. The chain carries TRBV6-1 and TRBJ1-4; weak D call: TRBD1 (5 bases). Between the trimmed V and J ends, which lost 7 bases and 7 bases, there was a span of 13 bases. There are 13 residues in the CDR3. CDR1 is MNHNS and CDR2 is SASEGT in the germline V gene. This chain's CDR3 is CASMAGYIEKLFF. CDR3 coding DNA: TGTGCCAGCATGGCAGGGTATATTGAAAAACTGTTTTTT.

The chain uses TRBV29-1 and TRBJ2-7; D uncertain. The CDR3 has 14 residues. Germline CDR1 and CDR2: SQVTM and ANQGSEA. Trimming shortened V by 7 bases and J by 2 bases, and 18 bases separated the two germline ends. Written as DNA, the CDR3 is TGCAGCGCTGACTCGGTGGTCTCCCCCTACGAGCAGTACTTC. This translates into CSADSVVSPYEQYF.

This chain uses TRBV5-5 with TRBJ1-2; D is unresolved. Germline values: CDR1 SGHKS, CDR2 YYEKEE (reference sequence). This CDR3 has 14 amino acids. V lost 0 bases to trimming and J lost 6 bases, with 12 bases between them. For the CDR3, the DNA is TGTGCCAGCAGCTTGGGACCACCTTCTGATGGCTACACCTTC. It yields the protein CASSLGPPSDGYTF.

The rearrangement links TRBV20-1 to TRBJ2-3, with no clear D. From germline, CDR1 is DFQATT and CDR2 SNEGSKA (reference sequence). The CDR3 length is 11 residues. V was shortened by 6 bases and J by 6 bases, with 10 bases between the two germline ends. The CDR3 spells CSAAPYDTQYF. CDR3 bases: TGCAGTGCCGCACCATATGATACGCAGTATTTT.

The rearrangement joins TRBV5-1 to TRBJ2-3; 10 nucleotides line up with TRBD2. In germline, CDR1 is SGHRS, CDR2 YFSETQ. J gave up 1 base and V 9 bases, and 5 bases lay outside the gene matches. The CDR3 totals 14 residues. CDR3 region: CATALAGGTDTQYF. CDR3 in DNA: TGCGCCACTGCCCTAGCGGGGGGCACAGATACGCAGTATTTT.

This chain uses TRBV5-1 with TRBJ2-1, with TRBD2 matching 9 bases. Germline CDR1 SGHRS, CDR2 YFSETQ. Trimming removed 2 bases from V and 0 bases from J; junction bases left unmatched: 6. The CDR3 has 17 residues. The CDR3 reads CASSFGLASSSYNEQFF. CDR3 bases: TGCGCCAGCAGCTTCGGACTAGCGTCGAGCTCCTACAATGAGCAGTTCTTC.

Here the CDR3 reads CASSLVPRTLNTEAFF. The CDR3 DNA follows: TGCGCCAGCAGCTTGGTTCCACGGACATTGAACACTGAAGCTTTCTTT. The rearrangement joins TRBV5-1 to TRBJ1-1; tentative D call: TRBD1 (5 bases). V was cut by 0 bases and J by 0 bases, with 12 bases left in between. The CDR3 totals 16 residues. CDR1 is SGHRS, CDR2 YFSETQ, per germline.

This chain connects TRBV27 to TRBJ1-2; 11 nucleotides agree with TRBD1. After removal of 6 bases from V and 4 bases from J, the junction contained 4 bases not matched to a gene. The CDR3 has 14 amino acids. Germline values: CDR1 MNHEY, CDR2 SMNVEV (reference sequence). DNA for the CDR3: TGTGCCAGCAGGGACAGGGGGCGTATCTATGGCTACACCTTC. Translating it yields CASRDRGRIYGYTF.

The chain combines TRBV18 with TRBJ2-7, with 9 bases fitting TRBD2. The CDR3 spans 15 residues. Germline-derived CDR1 and CDR2 are KGHSH and LQKENI. J was trimmed by 3 bases and V by 5 bases; bases with no gene match: 8. CDR3 in DNA: TGTGCCAGCTCAACACGGGCTAGCGGGGTCTACGAGCAGTACTTC. Translated: CASSTRASGVYEQYF.

This clone was seen once. The gene calls are TRBV6-1 and TRBJ1-1; D remains unclear. The CDR3 has 14 residues. The ends were cut back, 6 bases at V and 1 base at J, with 12 bases in the middle. Germline-derived CDR1 and CDR2 are MNHNS and SASEGT. The CDR3 sequence is CASRMTKGNTEAFF. As DNA, the CDR3 is TGTGCCAGCAGGATGACTAAAGGGAACACTGAAGCTTTCTTT.

Concerning this clone: The same CDR3 also results from other DNA sequences found in this sample. The J gene is TRBJ1-1, the V gene TRBV7-9; D not certain. The CDR3 spans 13 residues. CDR1 SEHNR and CDR2 FQNEAQ come from the germline V gene (reference sequence). V dropped 2 bases and J dropped 2 bases, with 6 bases sitting between them. CDR3 sequence: CASSLLGNTEAFF. The CDR3 bases are TGTGCCAGCAGCTTACTCGGTAACACTGAAGCTTTCTTT.

The rearrangement links TRBV20-1 to TRBJ2-1; possible D gene TRBD1, 6 bases. The germline V gene encodes CDR1 DFQATT and CDR2 SNEGSKA (reference sequence). The CDR3 runs 11 residues. The V gene lost 5 bases and the J gene lost 9 bases, with 11 bases spanning the gap. As DNA, the CDR3 is TGCAGTGCTCCCGGACAGACTGAGCAGTTCTTC. It codes for CSAPGQTEQFF.